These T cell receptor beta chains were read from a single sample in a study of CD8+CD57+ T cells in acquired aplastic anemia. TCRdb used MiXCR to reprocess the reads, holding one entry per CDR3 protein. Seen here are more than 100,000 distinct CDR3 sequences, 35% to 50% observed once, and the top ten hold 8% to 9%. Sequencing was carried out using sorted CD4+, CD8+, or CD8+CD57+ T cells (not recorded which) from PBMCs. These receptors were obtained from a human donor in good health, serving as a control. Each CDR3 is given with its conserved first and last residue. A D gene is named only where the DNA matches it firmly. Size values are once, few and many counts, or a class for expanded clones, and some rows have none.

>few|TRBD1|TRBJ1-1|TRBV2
TGTGCCAGCAGCCGCCGGGGCATAAGGGGGCGGAACACTGAAGCTTTCTTT
CASSRRGIRGRNTEAFF
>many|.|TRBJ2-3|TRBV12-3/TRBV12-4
TGTGCCAGCAGTTTAGCGGGGGGGCACAGAGATACGCAGTATTTT
CASSLAGGHRDTQYF
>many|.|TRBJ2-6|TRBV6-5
TGTGCCAGCAGTTTCCAGGGGACCGGGGCCAACGTCCTGACTTTC
CASSFQGTGANVLTF
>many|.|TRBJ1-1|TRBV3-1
TGTGCCAGCAGCCAAGGATTGTCGGGAGCTTTCTTT
CASSQGLSGAFF
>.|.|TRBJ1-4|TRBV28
TGTGCCAGCAGGGTTGTGGGGGAAGTGGAAAAACTGTCTTTT
CASRVVGEVEKLSF
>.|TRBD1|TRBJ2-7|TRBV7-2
TGTGCCAGCAGCCCAGGATCCGGGACAGCCTACGAGCAGTACTTC
CASSPGSGTAYEQYF
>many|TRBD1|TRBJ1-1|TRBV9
TGTGCCAGCAGCTACTTCACAGGGGCCGGAATTGAAGCTTTCTTT
CASSYFTGAGIEAFF
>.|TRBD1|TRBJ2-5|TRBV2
TGTGCCAGCAGTTGGGGACAGGGGATCCAAGAGACCCAGTACTTC
CASSWGQGIQETQYF
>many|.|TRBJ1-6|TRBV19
TGTGCCAGTAGAAGTCTGGGACACTCCTATAATTCACCCCTCCACTTT
CASRSLGHSYNSPLHF
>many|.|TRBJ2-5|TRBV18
TGTGCCAGCTCACTTCAAGAGACCCAGTACTTC
CASSLQETQYF
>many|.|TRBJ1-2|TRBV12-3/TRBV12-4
TGTGCCAGCAGCCCCCCCTACACCTTC
CASSPPYTF
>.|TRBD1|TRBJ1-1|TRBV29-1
TGCAGCGTTGAGAGACAGGGGGTCCCTGAAGCTTTCTTT
CSVERQGVPEAFF
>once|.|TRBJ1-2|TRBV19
TGTGCCAGTAGTGGATCCGGACGATTTAACTATGGCTACACCTTC
CASSGSGRFNYGYTF
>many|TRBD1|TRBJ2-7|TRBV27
TGTGCCAGCAGACGACAGGGAAGGAACTACGAGCAGTACTTC
CASRRQGRNYEQYF
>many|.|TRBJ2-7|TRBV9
TGTGCCAGCAGCGTAGCCTCGAGCTCCTACGAGCAGTACTTC
CASSVASSSYEQYF
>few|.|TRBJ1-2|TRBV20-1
TGCAGTGCTAGAGATGCTGGGGCGGACGGCTACACCTTC
CSARDAGADGYTF
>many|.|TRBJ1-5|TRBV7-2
TGTGCCAGCAGCCCTAGGGGGGGAAATCAGCCCCAGCATTTT
CASSPRGGNQPQHF
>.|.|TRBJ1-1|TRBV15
TGTGCCACCAGCAGACCAAGGCTTGAAGCTTTCTTT
CATSRPRLEAFF
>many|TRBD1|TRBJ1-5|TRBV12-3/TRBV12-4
TGTGCCAGCAGCTGGACAGGGGGCAGTCAGCCCCAGCATTTT
CASSWTGGSQPQHF
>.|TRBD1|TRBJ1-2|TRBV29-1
TGCAGCGACCGGGACAGGGTAAATGGCTACACCTTC
CSDRDRVNGYTF
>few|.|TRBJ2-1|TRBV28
TGTGCCAGCAGTTACAATCCCCCCAACGGGCAGTTCTTC
CASSYNPPNGQFF
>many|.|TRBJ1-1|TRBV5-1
TGCGCCAGCAGCTTGGTAGCGGGGGATACTGAAGCTTTCTTT
CASSLVAGDTEAFF
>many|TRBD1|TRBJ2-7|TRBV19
TGTGCCAGTAGTCTTACCGGGACAGGGGTGAGAGCCTACGAGCAGTACTTC
CASSLTGTGVRAYEQYF
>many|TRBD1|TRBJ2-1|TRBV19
TGTGCCAGTAGTATAGCCCTCCGGGACAGGGCATACAATGAGCAGTTCTTC
CASSIALRDRAYNEQFF
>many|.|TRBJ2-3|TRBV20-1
TGCAGTGCCATGACAGGAAGTCGCGCAGATACGCAGTATTTT
CSAMTGSRADTQYF
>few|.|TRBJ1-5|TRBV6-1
TGTGCCAGCACCGTGATACCGGGCTTTCAAAATCAGCCCCAGCATTTT
CASTVIPGFQNQPQHF
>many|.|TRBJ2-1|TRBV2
TGTGCCAGCAGAATGGAGGACGGACCCTACAATGAGCAGTTCTTC
CASRMEDGPYNEQFF
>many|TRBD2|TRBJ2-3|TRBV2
TGTGCCAGCAGTGCGCTAGCGGGGGTCGGGGGTTCTACAGATACGCAGTATTTT
CASSALAGVGGSTDTQYF
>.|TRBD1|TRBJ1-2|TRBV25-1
TGTGCCAGCAGTGACCCGGGGACAGGGGGCGCTAACTATGGCTACACCTTC
CASSDPGTGGANYGYTF
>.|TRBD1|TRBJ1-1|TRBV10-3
TGTGCCATCAGTGAGTATAGACCGGGGACAGGGAATAGCACTGAAGCTTTCTTT
CAISEYRPGTGNSTEAFF
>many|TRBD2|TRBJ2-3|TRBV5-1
TGCGCCAGCAGCTTGGGACTAGCGGGATGGGCAGATACGCAGTATTTT
CASSLGLAGWADTQYF
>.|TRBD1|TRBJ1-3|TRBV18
TGTGCCAGCTCACCACGGACAGGGTTGGGAGGAAACACCATATATTTT
CASSPRTGLGGNTIYF
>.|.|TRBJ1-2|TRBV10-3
TGTGCCATCAGTGAGGGGCTTGGGCCCTCTGGCTACACCTTC
CAISEGLGPSGYTF
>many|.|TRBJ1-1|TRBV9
TGTGCCAGCAGCGGTGGAGGGATACTAAACACTGAAGCTTTCTTT
CASSGGGILNTEAFF
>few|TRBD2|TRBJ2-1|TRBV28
TGTGCCAGCAAGGCTAGCGGGGGGGTCCAATCCAATGAGCAGTTCTTC
CASKASGGVQSNEQFF
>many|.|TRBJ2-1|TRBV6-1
TGTGCCAGCAAAGAACGACTTTACAATGAGCAGTTCTTC
CASKERLYNEQFF
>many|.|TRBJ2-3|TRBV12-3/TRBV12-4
TGTGCCAGCAGCCGACAAGAAAATACGCAGTATTTT
CASSRQENTQYF
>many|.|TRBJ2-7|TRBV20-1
TGCAGTGCCCGGTCTAGGGGTCTGGACGAGCAGTACTTC
CSARSRGLDEQYF
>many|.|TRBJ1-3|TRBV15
TGTGCCACCAGCAGAGATAACCCCCGCTCTGGAAACACCATATATTTT
CATSRDNPRSGNTIYF
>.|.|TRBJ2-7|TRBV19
TGTGCCAGTAGTGCCCGGGACAACTCCTACGAGCAGTACTTC
CASSARDNSYEQYF
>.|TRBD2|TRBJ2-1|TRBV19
TGTGCCAGTAGGCGGGGGGGCTCCTACAATGAGCAGTTCTTC
CASRRGGSYNEQFF
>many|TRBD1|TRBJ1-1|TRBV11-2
TGTGCCAGCAGCCGACAGGGCGCGAACACTGAAGCTTTCTTT
CASSRQGANTEAFF
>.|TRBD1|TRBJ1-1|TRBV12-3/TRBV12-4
TGTGCCAGCAGACCCCCCGGGACAGGGTACACTGAAGCTTTCTTT
CASRPPGTGYTEAFF
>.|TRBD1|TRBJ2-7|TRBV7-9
TGTGCCAGCAGCTCACCAGGGACAGGGAACGAGCAGTACTTC
CASSSPGTGNEQYF
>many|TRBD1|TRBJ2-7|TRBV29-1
TGCAGCGTTGAAGGACAGGGTGGTTACGAGCAGTACTTC
CSVEGQGGYEQYF
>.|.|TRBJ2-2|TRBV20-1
TGCAGTGCTAGAGATTTTAGGGACACCGGGGAGCTGTTTTTT
CSARDFRDTGELFF
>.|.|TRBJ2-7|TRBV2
TGTGCCAGCAGTCCCGTCGTAGGCGGGGATCGCGAGCAGTACTTC
CASSPVVGGDREQYF
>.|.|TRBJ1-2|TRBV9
TGTGCCAGCAACTCTCCGGGACATGGATATGGCTACACCTTC
CASNSPGHGYGYTF
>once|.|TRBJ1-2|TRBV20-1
TGCGGTGCGACCACCGGACTTACTCGTAACTATGGCTACACCTTC
CGATTGLTRNYGYTF
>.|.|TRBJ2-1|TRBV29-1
TGCAGCGTTCACTCAGGGCAGGGATTGTACAATGAGCAGTTCTTC
CSVHSGQGLYNEQFF